Presented here are 15 T cell receptor beta chains from one specimen sequenced in a study of blood T cell repertoires in COVID-19. Assay: immunoSEQ multiplex PCR; the TCRdb copy retains only in-frame clones and omits some. The sample contains about 400,000 clones, around 92% of which appear only once. Sequencing input: PBMCs or T cells enriched from blood (not recorded which). These receptors were taken from a woman aged 25 to 39 who had recovered from COVID-19.

This chain uses TRBV4-1 with TRBJ1-4; D might be TRBD1 (6 bases). CDR3 length equals 19 residues. Germline assignment: CDR1 MGHRA and CDR2 YSYEKL. V lost 0 bases and J lost 3, with 20 bases in between. The CDR3 bases are TGCGCCAGCAGCCAAGACTACGTAGGGAGGGGGGGCGCTAATGAAAAACTGTTTTTT. Protein sequence: CASSQDYVGRGGANEKLFF.

J is TRBJ2-1 and V is TRBV5-1; a possible D gene is TRBD1 (6 bases). Germline assignment: CDR1 SGHRS and CDR2 YFSETQ. Trimming stripped 2 bases from V and 10 bases from J, with 13 bases between. CDR3 length: 13 residues. The CDR3 DNA reads TGCGCCAGCAGCTTCCAGACCGACAGGGAGCAGTTCTTC. Residues: CASSFQTDREQFF.

The genes are TRBV5-6 and TRBJ1-2, with D uncertain. The CDR3 spans 15 residues. CDR1 and CDR2 (germline): SGHDT, YYEEEE. Trimming pared 1 base from V and 0 bases from J, leaving 10 bases between. The CDR3 loop reads CASSLSGFPNYGYTF. The CDR3, as DNA: TGTGCCAGCAGCTTGTCGGGGTTTCCTAACTATGGCTACACCTTC.

The chain has TRBV18 and TRBJ2-7; TRBD2 might be the D (5 bases). The CDR3 is 14 residues long. V gave up 1 base and J gave up 0 bases, with 7 bases separating them. In germline, CDR1 is KGHSH, CDR2 LQKENI. CDR3 sequence reads: CASSPQRDSYEQYF. Here the CDR3 DNA reads TGTGCCAGCTCACCACAGAGGGACTCCTACGAGCAGTACTTC.

In its sample, this clone was seen a few times. This chain links TRBV28 with TRBJ1-5; D not certain. The CDR3 sequence is 14 residues long. V shed 1 base and J shed 3 bases, with 7 bases lying between them. CDR1 MDHEN and CDR2 SYDVKM come from the germline V gene. CDR3 region: CASSLFRSNQPQHF. CDR3 DNA sequence: TGTGCCAGCAGTTTATTCAGGTCCAATCAGCCCCAGCATTTT.

The genes are TRBV5-1 and TRBJ1-2, with D maybe TRBD1 (6 bases). This CDR3 has 15 amino acids. V lost 3 bases and J lost 2, with 14 bases in between. Germline CDR1 SGHRS, CDR2 YFSETQ. The CDR3 bases are TGCGCCAGCAGCTGGAAACCGGGACACAACTATGGCTACACCTTC. Its protein is CASSWKPGHNYGYTF.

The chain is built from TRBV6-1 and TRBJ1-4, with TRBD1 as a possible D gene (5 bases). Germline loops: CDR1 MNHNS, CDR2 SASEGT. Trimming shortened V by 0 bases and J by 0 bases, and 8 bases separated the two germline ends. This CDR3 spans 16 amino acids. The CDR3 coding sequence is TGTGCCAGCAGTGAAGCCGACAGTGCAACTAATGAAAAACTGTTTTTT. Its translation is CASSEADSATNEKLFF.

V is TRBV10-2 and J is TRBJ1-2; D is possibly TRBD1 (5 bases). V was trimmed by 4 bases and J by 4 bases, leaving 13 bases between them. CDR3 length equals 14 residues. CDR1 WSHSY and CDR2 SAAADI come from the germline V gene. The CDR3 DNA is TGCGCCAGCAGTGTAGTGACAGACTTCTATGGCTACACCTTC. Protein product: CASSVVTDFYGYTF.

The sample holds one count of this clone. The chain links TRBV10-2 to TRBJ1-6, with D possibly matching TRBD1 (6 bases). Germline V gene lookup returns CDR1 WSHSY and CDR2 SAAADI. The CDR3 sequence is 15 residues long. V lost 2 bases, J lost 5 bases, and 10 bases lay in between. The CDR3 nucleotides read TGCGCCAGCAGTGAGAGGGGACACAATAATTCACCCCTCCACTTT. Protein: CASSERGHNNSPLHF.

The CDR3 is CASSEIGGSNTEAFF. As DNA, the CDR3 is TGCGCCAGCAGTGAAATAGGGGGATCCAACACTGAAGCTTTCTTT. This rearrangement joins TRBV10-2 to TRBJ1-1; possible D gene TRBD1, 6 bases. Trimming removed 3 bases from V and 2 bases from J, with 13 bases in between. CDR3 length equals 15 residues. Germline assignment: CDR1 WSHSY and CDR2 SAAADI.

V is TRBV11-2 and J is TRBJ2-2; perhaps TRBD2 as D (5 bases). Trimming shortened V by 1 base and J by 4 bases, and 13 bases separated the two germline ends. This CDR3 spans 16 amino acids. Germline V gene sequence: CDR1 SGHAT, CDR2 FQNNGV. CDR3 in DNA: TGTGCCAGCAGCTTAGTTCTGGGAGCGCTCACCGGGGAGCTGTTTTTT. Translation: CASSLVLGALTGELFF.

The chain uses TRBV6-5 and TRBJ1-6; 9 bases are a match to TRBD1. V lost 1 base to trimming and J lost 10 bases; unmatched junction nucleotides: 8. Germline V gene lookup returns CDR1 MNHEY and CDR2 SVGAGI. CDR3 length equals 16 residues. CDR3 sequence reads: CASSYYSGTGISPLHF. The DNA of the CDR3 is TGTGCCAGCAGTTACTACTCCGGGACAGGGATATCACCCCTCCACTTT.

Here the CDR3 reads CASSQGARDGYTF. CDR3 coding DNA: TGTGCCAGCAGTCAGGGGGCGCGGGATGGCTACACCTTC. The rearrangement links TRBV9 to TRBJ1-2; 8 bases are a match to TRBD1. The CDR3 totals 13 residues. The ends lost 5 bases at V and 6 bases at J; junction bases unmatched: 6. The germline gives CDR1 SGDLS, CDR2 YYNGEE.

This chain joins TRBV7-9 and TRBJ1-2, with 9 bases that match TRBD1. The germline V gene has CDR1 SEHNR and CDR2 FQNEAQ (reference sequence). CDR3 length: 13 amino acids. V lost 6 bases and J lost 9; bases outside the gene matches: 8. CDR3 residues: CASRTLDRGRYTF. In DNA, the CDR3 is TGTGCCAGCAGAACTCTGGACAGGGGTCGCTACACCTTC.

CDR3 bases: TGTGCCAGCAGTCCCCCCACAGGTGCCTACGAGCAGTACTTC. Its protein product is CASSPPTGAYEQYF. V is TRBV28 and J is TRBJ2-7, with D possibly being TRBD1 (5 bases). From germline, CDR1 is MDHEN and CDR2 SYDVKM. Trimming took 5 bases from V and 2 from J, leaving 13 bases between them. The CDR3 loop spans 14 amino acids.